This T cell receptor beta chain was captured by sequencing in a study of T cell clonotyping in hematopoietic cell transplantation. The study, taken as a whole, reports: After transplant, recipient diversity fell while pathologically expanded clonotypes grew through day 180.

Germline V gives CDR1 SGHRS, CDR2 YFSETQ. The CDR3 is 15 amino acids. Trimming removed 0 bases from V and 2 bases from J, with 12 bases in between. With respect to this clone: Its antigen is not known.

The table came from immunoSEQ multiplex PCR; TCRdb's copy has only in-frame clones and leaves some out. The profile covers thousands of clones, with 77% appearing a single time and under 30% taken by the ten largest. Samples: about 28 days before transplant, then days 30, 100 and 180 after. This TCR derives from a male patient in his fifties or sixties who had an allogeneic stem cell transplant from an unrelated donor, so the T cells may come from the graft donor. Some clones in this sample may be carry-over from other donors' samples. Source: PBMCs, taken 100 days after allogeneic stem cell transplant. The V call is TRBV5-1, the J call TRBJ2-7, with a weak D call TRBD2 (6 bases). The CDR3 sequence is CASSLGTGEAYEQYF. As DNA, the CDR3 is TGCGCCAGCAGCTTGGGGACCGGGGAGGCCTACGAGCAGTACTTC.